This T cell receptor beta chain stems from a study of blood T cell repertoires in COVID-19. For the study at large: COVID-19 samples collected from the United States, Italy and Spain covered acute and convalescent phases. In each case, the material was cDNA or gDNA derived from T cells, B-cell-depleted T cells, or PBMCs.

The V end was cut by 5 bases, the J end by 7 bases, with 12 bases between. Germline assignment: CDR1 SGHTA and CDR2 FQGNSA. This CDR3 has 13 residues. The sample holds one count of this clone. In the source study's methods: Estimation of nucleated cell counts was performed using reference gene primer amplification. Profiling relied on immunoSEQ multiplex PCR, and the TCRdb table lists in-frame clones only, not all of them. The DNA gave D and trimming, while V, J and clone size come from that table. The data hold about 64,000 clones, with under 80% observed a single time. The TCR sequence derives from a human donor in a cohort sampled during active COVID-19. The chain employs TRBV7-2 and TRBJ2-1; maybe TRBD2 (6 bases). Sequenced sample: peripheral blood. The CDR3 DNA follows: TGTGCCAGCAGCGTATTTAGCGGAAATGAGCAGTTCTTC. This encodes CASSVFSGNEQFF.